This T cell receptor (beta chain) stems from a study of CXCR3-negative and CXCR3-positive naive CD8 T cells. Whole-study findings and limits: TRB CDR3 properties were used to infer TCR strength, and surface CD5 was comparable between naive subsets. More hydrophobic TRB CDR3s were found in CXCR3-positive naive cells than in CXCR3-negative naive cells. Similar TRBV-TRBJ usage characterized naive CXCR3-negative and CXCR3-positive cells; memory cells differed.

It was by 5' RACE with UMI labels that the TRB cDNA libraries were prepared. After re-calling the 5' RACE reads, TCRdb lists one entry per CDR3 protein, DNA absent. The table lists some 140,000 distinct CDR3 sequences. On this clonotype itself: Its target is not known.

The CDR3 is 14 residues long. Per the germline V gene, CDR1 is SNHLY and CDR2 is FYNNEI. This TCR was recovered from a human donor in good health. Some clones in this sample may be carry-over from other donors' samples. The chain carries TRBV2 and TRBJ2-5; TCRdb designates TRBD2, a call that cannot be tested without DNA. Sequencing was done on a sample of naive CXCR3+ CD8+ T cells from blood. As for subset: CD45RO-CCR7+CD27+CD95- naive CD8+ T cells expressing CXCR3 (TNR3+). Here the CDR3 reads CASRDPTRQETQYF.